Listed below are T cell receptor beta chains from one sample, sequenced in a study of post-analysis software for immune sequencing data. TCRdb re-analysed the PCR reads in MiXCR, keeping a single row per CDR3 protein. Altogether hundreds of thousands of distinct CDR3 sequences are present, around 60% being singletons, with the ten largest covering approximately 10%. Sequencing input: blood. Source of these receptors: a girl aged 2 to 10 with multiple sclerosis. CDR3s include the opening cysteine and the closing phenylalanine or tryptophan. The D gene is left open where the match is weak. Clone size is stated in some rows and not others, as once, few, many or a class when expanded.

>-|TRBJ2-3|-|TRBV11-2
CASSLDLAPLYF
TGTGCCAGCAGCTTAGACTTAGCTCCTCTGTATTTT
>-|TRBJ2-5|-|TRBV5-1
CASSFRETAVEETQYF
TGCGCCAGCAGCTTCCGAGAGACAGCAGTTGAAGAGACCCAGTACTTC
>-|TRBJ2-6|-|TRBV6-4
CASSRFSGANVLTF
TGTGCCAGCAGTCGCTTCTCTGGGGCCAACGTCCTGACTTTC
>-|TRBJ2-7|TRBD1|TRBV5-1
CASSWSRDSLSYEQYF
TGCGCCAGCAGCTGGAGCCGGGACAGCCTCTCCTACGAGCAGTACTTC
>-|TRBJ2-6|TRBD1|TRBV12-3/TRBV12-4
CASTHGQGGPGANVLTF
TGTGCCAGCACCCACGGACAGGGGGGCCCTGGGGCCAACGTCCTGACTTTC
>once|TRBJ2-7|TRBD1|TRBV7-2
CASRRRTGDYYEQYF
TGTGCCAGCAGGAGACGGACAGGGGATTACTACGAGCAGTACTTC
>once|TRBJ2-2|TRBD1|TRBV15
CATSPGGSAGELFF
TGTGCCACCAGCCCAGGGGGCTCTGCCGGGGAGCTGTTTTTT
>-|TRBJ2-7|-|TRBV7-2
CASSLSLESFEQYF
TGTGCCAGCAGCTTATCGTTGGAGAGTTTCGAGCAGTACTTC
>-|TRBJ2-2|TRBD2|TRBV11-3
CASSPRRGANTGELFF
TGTGCCAGCAGCCCACGGCGGGGGGCGAACACCGGGGAGCTGTTTTTT
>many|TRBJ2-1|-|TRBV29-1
CSVRDFNEQFF
TGCAGCGTTAGGGACTTTAATGAGCAGTTCTTC
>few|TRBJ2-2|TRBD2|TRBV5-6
CASSRTSGVTGELFF
TGTGCCAGCAGCCGCACTAGCGGGGTCACCGGGGAGCTGTTTTTT
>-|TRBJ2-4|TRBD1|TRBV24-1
CATSDATGGENIQYF
TGTGCCACCAGTGATGCTACAGGGGGCGAAAACATTCAGTACTTC
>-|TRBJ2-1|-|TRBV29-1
CSVAGSTSDYNEQFF
TGCAGCGTTGCGGGGTCGACTAGTGACTACAATGAGCAGTTCTTC
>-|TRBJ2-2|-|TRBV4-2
CASSQDLAGPNTGELFF
TGTGCCAGCAGCCAAGATCTTGCGGGGCCGAACACCGGGGAGCTGTTTTTT
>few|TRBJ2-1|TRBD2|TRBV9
CASSVGLAGVSGYNEQFF
TGTGCCAGCAGCGTAGGACTAGCGGGAGTATCGGGTTACAATGAGCAGTTCTTC
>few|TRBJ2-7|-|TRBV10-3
CAIRKGGSYEQYF
TGTGCCATCAGGAAGGGGGGCTCCTACGAGCAGTACTTC
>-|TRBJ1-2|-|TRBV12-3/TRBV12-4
CASSMTGTSGYTF
TGTGCCAGCAGTATGACAGGAACTAGCGGCTACACCTTC
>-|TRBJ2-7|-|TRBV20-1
CSALKDNSYEQYF
TGCAGTGCCCTCAAGGACAACTCCTACGAGCAGTACTTC
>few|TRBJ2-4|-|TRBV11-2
CASSEDGVAKNIQYF
TGTGCCAGCAGCGAGGATGGCGTAGCCAAAAACATTCAGTACTTC
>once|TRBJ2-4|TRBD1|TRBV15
CATSRNWDRGEKNIQYF
TGTGCCACCAGCAGAAATTGGGACAGGGGGGAAAAAAACATTCAGTACTTC
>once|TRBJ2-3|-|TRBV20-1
CSASVVSTDTQYF
TGCAGTGCTAGTGTAGTGTCCACAGATACGCAGTATTTT
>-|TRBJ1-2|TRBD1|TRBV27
CASSQTGGWDYGYTF
TGTGCCAGCAGTCAGACAGGGGGCTGGGACTATGGCTACACCTTC
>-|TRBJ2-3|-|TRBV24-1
CATSGPEEGKDTQYF
TGTGCCACCAGTGGGCCTGAGGAAGGGAAAGATACGCAGTATTTT
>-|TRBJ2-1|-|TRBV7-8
CASSLSGRGYNEQFF
TGTGCCAGCAGCCTCTCGGGAAGGGGGTACAATGAGCAGTTCTTC
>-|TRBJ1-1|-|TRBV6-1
CATGQSPTEAFF
TGTGCCACCGGCCAGTCTCCCACTGAAGCTTTCTTT
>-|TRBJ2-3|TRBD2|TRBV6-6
CASSYPERGGGNTQYF
TGTGCCAGCAGTTATCCCGAGCGGGGGGGTGGAAATACGCAGTATTTT
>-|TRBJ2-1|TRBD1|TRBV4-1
CASSQAFTGVNEQFF
TGCGCCAGCAGCCAAGCTTTCACAGGGGTCAATGAGCAGTTCTTC
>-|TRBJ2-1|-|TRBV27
CASRANRVSYNEQFF
TGTGCCAGCAGGGCAAACAGGGTTTCCTACAATGAGCAGTTCTTC
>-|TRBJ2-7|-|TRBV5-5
CASRLGDNSYEQYF
TGTGCCAGCAGGTTAGGGGACAACTCCTACGAGCAGTACTTC
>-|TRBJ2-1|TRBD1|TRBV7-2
CASSFQGGIIWFF
TGTGCCAGCAGCTTTCAAGGGGGCATAATTTGGTTCTTC
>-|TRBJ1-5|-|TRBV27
CASSSWGNQPQHF
TGTGCCAGCAGTTCCTGGGGCAATCAGCCCCAGCATTTT
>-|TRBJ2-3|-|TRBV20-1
CSAWWRSTDTQYF
TGCAGTGCTTGGTGGAGAAGCACAGATACGCAGTATTTT
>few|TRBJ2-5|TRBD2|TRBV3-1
CASSQGTSGIQETQYF
TGTGCCAGCAGCCAAGGAACTAGCGGGATCCAAGAGACCCAGTACTTC
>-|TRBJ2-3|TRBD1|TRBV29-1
CSVYPGQGLTDTQYF
TGCAGCGTTTATCCGGGACAGGGGTTGACAGATACGCAGTATTTT
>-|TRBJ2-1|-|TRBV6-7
CASSYSRGSYNEQFF
TGTGCCAGCAGTTACTCTCGAGGCTCCTACAATGAGCAGTTCTTC
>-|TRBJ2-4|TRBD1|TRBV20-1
CSARRTGGKNIQYF
TGCAGTGCACGCCGGACAGGGGGGAAAAACATTCAGTACTTC